These 4 T cell receptor beta chains came from one sample sequenced in a study of regulatory T cells in long-lasting Graves disease. Documented time point: newly diagnosed GD, antithyroid drugs for less than 3 months. Construction of the TCR library relied on RNA isolated from PBMCs. Assembly of TCR beta libraries relied on iRepertoire HTBI primers together with Arm-PCR of CDR3 regions. TCRdb re-called the multiplex PCR reads with MiXCR, one entry per CDR3 protein. The table records hundreds of thousands of distinct CDR3 sequences, 16% of them present only once. Another study also made use of these data, one on T cells in Graves' hyperthyroidism and ophthalmopathy.

The sequenced sample was peripheral blood mononuclear cells (PBMCs), obtained at new diagnosis, from a patient treated with antithyroid drugs. The receptors derive from a young woman with Graves disease.

A remark on this clonotype: One base away lies a much larger clone, so this may be a sequencing read error. This chain joins TRBV2 and TRBJ2-2, with D uncertain. Germline CDR1 is SNHLY and CDR2 is FYNNEI. Trimming took 7 bases from V and 3 from J, leaving 12 bases between them. CDR3 length equals 14 residues. CDR3 coding DNA: TGTGCCAGCAACTACGTCAAAGACACCGGGGAGCTGTTTTTT. Amino acids: CASNYVKDTGELFF.

This clonotype appeared a few times. The chain has TRBV28 and TRBJ1-5; a weak D match, TRBD1 (5 bases). CDR3 length equals 14 residues. V lost 11 bases and J 0 bases, leaving 14 bases between the germline ends. Germline CDR1 and CDR2: MDHEN and SYDVKM. In nucleotides, the CDR3 is TGTGCCGGGACTGGGAGCCTTAGCAATCAGCCCCAGCATTTT. Residues: CAGTGSLSNQPQHF.

The table lists this clonotype with many counts. The chain joins TRBV5-1 to TRBJ2-7; TRBD1 is a possible D gene (6 bases). The germline V gene has CDR1 SGHRS and CDR2 YFSETQ. The V gene lost 0 bases and the J gene lost 6 bases, with 13 bases spanning the gap. The CDR3 contains 14 residues. For the CDR3, the DNA is TGCGCCAGCAGCTTGGACAGGGCGAGGAGCGAGCAGTACTTC. Residues: CASSLDRARSEQYF.

This chain connects TRBV5-1 to TRBJ2-5; perhaps TRBD1 as D (7 bases). This CDR3 is 20 amino acids long. V gave up 0 bases and J gave up 2 bases, with 26 bases separating them. Germline values: CDR1 SGHRS, CDR2 YFSETQ. The CDR3 DNA reads as TGCGCCAGCAGCTTGGTCGCGAGGGGGAGGACAGGACTCCTTCAAGAGACCCAGTACTTC. This gives the protein CASSLVARGRTGLLQETQYF. The full variable domain, in which reference TRBV5-1 and TRBJ2-5 provide the parts outside the CDR3, is KAGVTQTPRYLIKTRGQQVTLSCSPISGHRSVSWYQQTPGQGLQFLFEYFSETQRNKGNFPGRFSGRQFSNSRSEMNVSTLELGDSALYLCASSLVARGRTGLLQETQYFGPGTRLLVL.